This TCR beta chain was profiled in a study of STAT5B mutations in CD4+ large granular lymphocyte leukemia (dated by TCRdb to between 2021 and 2024). Turning to the overall study: Among healthy controls, the CDR3 'QG' motif was associated with a particular HLA allele. Flow cytometry on FACSCanto II or FACSVerse showed that the purified fractions were more than 95% pure among lymphocytes. The study compared the TCRbeta repertoires of patients with CD4+ T-cell large granular lymphocyte leukemia against those of healthy blood donors.

As concerns this clone: There is no known antigen for this receptor. Per-nucleotide qualities are absent, and no much larger clonotype sits a single base away.

Broader findings and caveats from the paper: The data were not HLA-matched, and the higher clonality in CD4+ T-LGLL than in CD8+ T-LGLL could be due to the relatively small sample size. Main leukemic clonotypes were private to each patient, although approximately 25% of the main leukemic clonotypes were found at low frequency in the non-leukemic repertoires of other patients. CD4-sorted patient repertoires appeared more clonal than healthy CD4+ repertoires, and this difference persisted after removing the putative leukemic clones. TRBV06-family usage was enriched among the top patient clones (8/27) compared with healthy controls (2/35).

The healthy control group was made up of 40 or so blood donors, and the Finnish Red Cross blood service supplied their buffy coats. All TCR-sequenced material derived from peripheral blood: patient blood samples and healthy donor buffy coats. Peripheral blood mononuclear cells were isolated by Ficoll-Hypaque gradient centrifugation. Magnetic purification was used to isolate CD4+ cells from the buffy coats of the healthy controls. The Gentra Puregene Cell and Tissue kit was used to extract genomic DNA, and a Qubit 2.0 fluorometer was used to measure the amount of genomic DNA. The immunoSEQ assay at survey resolution was used to sequence TCRbeta rearrangements from genomic DNA. Per the authors' processing: A lowest detectable productive clonotype frequency of 2.59 x 10-5 was observed in the TCR sequencing data. Analyses included only productive TCRbeta rearrangements, meaning complete and in-frame sequences. Clonality for each sample was calculated as Simpson clonality in the immunoSEQ Analyzer version 3.0. Clones were grouped by frequency into very rare, small, medium, large (1-20%) or hyperexpanded (>20%) categories. Generation probabilities were estimated with OLGA 1.2.3, V-gene circos plots were generated with VDJtools, specificities were searched for in VDJdb, and CDR3 motifs were identified with GLIPH. Drawn from immuneACCESS, this table holds only the in-frame rearrangements with V and J called that TCRdb kept. Clones are partly lost; checked studies trace under half to an unresolved V gene and leave the rest unexplained. V and J calls plus clone size are reproduced from that table; the DNA served to infer D and trimming. Recorded for this sample are about 33,000 clones; approximately 74% of them occurred a single time. 0.29% of the sample is taken by the ten largest.

The trim is 2 bases for V and 5 bases for J, with a gap of 0 bases between the germline ends. The germline V gene (reference sequence) supplies CDR1 SEHNR and CDR2 FQNEAQ. The CDR3, cysteine through phenylalanine, is 10 amino acids long. Only the CDR3 part of the read is kept: 30 bases, read in frame from the first base. The V gene is TRBV7-9 and the J gene is TRBJ1-2; the D gene cannot be resolved reliably. The material sequenced was CD4+ T cells from blood buffy coats. This sequence originates from a human donor in good health. The sequence in DNA is TGTGCCAGCAGCTTATATGGCTACACCTTC. It encodes CASSLYGYTF.